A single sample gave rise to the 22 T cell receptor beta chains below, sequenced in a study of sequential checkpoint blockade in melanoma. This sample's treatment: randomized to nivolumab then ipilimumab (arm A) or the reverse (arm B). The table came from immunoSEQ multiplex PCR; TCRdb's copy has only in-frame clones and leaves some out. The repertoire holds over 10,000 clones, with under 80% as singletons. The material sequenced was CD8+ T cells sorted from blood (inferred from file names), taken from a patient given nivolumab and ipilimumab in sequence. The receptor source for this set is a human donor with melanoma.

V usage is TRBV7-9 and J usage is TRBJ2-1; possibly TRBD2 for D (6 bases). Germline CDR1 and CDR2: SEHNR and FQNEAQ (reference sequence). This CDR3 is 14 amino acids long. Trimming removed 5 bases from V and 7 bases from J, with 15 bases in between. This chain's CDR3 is CASSAGTPWNEQFF. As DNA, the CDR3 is TGTGCCAGCAGCGCCGGGACTCCCTGGAATGAGCAGTTCTTC.

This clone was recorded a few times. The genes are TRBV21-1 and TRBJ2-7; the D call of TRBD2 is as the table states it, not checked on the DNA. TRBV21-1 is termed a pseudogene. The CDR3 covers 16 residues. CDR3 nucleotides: TGTGCCAGCAGCAAAAATACGAAGGGGGGGTCCTACGAGCAGTACTTC. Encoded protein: CASSKNTKGGSYEQYF.

CDR3 DNA sequence: TGTGCTAGTGGTTTGAACAGGGGGTATATAGATACGCAGTATTTT. This translates into CASGLNRGYIDTQYF. The chain recombines TRBV12-5 with TRBJ2-3; TRBD1 agrees at 8 bases. V was clipped by 2 bases and J by 5 bases; unmatched bases: 6. Germline CDR1 is LGHNT and CDR2 is FRNRAP. The CDR3 has 15 residues.

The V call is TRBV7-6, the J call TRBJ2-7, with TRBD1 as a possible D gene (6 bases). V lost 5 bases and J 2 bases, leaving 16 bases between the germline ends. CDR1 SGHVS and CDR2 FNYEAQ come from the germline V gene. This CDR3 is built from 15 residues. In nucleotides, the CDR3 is TGTGCCAGCAGCCCCCTGGCAGGGGACGCCTACGAGCAGTACTTC. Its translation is CASSPLAGDAYEQYF.

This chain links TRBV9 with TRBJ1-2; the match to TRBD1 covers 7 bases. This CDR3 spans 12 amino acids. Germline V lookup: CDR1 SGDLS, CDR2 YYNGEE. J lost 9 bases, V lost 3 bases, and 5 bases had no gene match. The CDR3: CASSAGQSSYTF. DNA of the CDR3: TGTGCCAGCAGCGCGGGACAGTCCAGCTACACCTTC.

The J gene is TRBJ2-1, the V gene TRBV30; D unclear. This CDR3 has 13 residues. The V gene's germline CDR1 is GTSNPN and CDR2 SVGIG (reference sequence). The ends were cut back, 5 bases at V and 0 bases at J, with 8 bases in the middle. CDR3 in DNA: TGTGCCTGGGATTTGAGCTCCTACAATGAGCAGTTCTTC. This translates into CAWDLSSYNEQFF. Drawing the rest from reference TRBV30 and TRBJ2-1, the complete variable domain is SQTIHQWPATLVQPVGSPLSLECTVEGTSNPNLYWYRQAAGRGLQLLFYSVGIGQISSEVPQNLSASRPQDRQFILSSKKLLLSDSGFYLCAWDLSSYNEQFFGPGTRLTVL.

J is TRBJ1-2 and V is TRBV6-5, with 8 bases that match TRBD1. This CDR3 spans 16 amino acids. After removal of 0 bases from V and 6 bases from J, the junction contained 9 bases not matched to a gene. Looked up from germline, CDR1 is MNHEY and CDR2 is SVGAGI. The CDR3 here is CASSYSDRALIDGYTF. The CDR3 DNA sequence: TGTGCCAGCAGTTACTCGGACAGGGCACTGATAGATGGCTACACCTTC.

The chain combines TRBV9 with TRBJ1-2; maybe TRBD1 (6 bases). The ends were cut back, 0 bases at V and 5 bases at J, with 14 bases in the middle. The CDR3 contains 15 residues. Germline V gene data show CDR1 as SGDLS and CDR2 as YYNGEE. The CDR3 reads CASSVATGGVYGYTF. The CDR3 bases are TGTGCCAGCAGCGTAGCTACGGGGGGCGTATATGGCTACACCTTC.

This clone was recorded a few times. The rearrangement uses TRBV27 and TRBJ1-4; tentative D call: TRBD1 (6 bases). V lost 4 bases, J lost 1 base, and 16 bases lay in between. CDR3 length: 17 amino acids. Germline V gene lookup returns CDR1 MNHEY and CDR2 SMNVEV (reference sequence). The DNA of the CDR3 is TGTGCCAGCAGTTCGCGGGGGCCCCCTCGAACTAATGAAAAACTGTTTTTT. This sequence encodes CASSSRGPPRTNEKLFF.

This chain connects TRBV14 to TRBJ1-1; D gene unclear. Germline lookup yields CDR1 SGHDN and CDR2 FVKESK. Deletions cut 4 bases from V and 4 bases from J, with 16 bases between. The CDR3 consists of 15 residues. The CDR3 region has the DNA TGTGCCAGCAGCCTTACATCATCGCGGAGCACTGAAGCTTTCTTT. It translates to CASSLTSSRSTEAFF.

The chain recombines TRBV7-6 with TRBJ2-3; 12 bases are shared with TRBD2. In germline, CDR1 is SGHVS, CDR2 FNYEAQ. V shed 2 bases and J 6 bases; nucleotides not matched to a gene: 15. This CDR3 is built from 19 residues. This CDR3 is CASSLSVGLAGIYGDTQYF. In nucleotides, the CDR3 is TGTGCCAGCAGCTTAAGTGTAGGACTAGCGGGGATCTACGGGGATACGCAGTATTTT.

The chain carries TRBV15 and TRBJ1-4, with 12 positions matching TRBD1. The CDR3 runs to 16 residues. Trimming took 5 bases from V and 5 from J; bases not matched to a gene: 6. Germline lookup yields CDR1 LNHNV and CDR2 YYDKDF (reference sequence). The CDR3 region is CATSGGTGGTNEKLFF. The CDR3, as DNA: TGTGCCACCAGCGGGGGGACAGGGGGCACCAATGAAAAACTGTTTTTT.

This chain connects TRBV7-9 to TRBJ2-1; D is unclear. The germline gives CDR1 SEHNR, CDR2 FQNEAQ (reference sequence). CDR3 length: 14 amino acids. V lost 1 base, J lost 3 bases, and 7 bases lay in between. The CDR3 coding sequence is TGTGCCAGCAGCTTAGGGCCTCTCTACAATGAGCAGTTCTTC. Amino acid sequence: CASSLGPLYNEQFF.

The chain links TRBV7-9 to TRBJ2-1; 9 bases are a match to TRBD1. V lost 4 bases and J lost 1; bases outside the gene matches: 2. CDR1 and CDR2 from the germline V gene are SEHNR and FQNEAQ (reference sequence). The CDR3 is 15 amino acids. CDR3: CASSYRGQSYNEQFF. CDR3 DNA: TGTGCCAGCAGCTACAGGGGGCAATCCTACAATGAGCAGTTCTTC.

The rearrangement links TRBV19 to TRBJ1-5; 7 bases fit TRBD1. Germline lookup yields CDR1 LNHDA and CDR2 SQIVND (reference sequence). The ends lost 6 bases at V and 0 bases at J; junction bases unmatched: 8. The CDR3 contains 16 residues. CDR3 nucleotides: TGTGCCAGTAGGTCCGTGAGGGGGCCTAGCAATCAGCCCCAGCATTTT. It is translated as CASRSVRGPSNQPQHF. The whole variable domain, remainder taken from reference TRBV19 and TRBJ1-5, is DGGITQSPKYLFRKEGQNVTLSCEQNLNHDAMYWYRQDPGQGLRLIYYSQIVNDFQKGDIAEGYSVSREKKESFPLTVTSAQKNPTAFYLCASRSVRGPSNQPQHFGDGTRLSIL.

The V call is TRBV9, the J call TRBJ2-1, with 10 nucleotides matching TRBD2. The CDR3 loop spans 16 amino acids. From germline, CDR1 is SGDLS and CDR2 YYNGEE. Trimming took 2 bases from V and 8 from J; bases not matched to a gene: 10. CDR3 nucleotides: TGTGCCAGCAGCGTCATCGGGGGACTAGCGAGGTATGAGCAGTTCTTC. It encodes CASSVIGGLARYEQFF.

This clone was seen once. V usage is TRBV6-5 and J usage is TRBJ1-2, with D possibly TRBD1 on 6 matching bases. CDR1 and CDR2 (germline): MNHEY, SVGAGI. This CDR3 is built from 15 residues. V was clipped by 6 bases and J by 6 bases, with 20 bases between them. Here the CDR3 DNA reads TGTGCCAGCAGCATATACTTACAGGGATGGGATGGCTACACCTTC. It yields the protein CASSIYLQGWDGYTF.

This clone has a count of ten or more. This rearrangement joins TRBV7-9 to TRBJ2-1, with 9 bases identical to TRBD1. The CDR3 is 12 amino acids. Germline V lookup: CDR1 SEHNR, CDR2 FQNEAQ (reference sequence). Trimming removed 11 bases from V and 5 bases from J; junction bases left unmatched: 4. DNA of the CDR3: TGTGCCGTGACAGGGGGAAACAATGAGCAGTTCTTC. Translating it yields CAVTGGNNEQFF.

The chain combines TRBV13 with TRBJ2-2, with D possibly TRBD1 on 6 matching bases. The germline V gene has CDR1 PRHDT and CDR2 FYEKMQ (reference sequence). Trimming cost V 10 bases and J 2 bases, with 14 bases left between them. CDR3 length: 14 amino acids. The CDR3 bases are TGTGCCACCGAAAACAGGGTAAACACCGGGGAGCTGTTTTTT. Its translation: CATENRVNTGELFF.

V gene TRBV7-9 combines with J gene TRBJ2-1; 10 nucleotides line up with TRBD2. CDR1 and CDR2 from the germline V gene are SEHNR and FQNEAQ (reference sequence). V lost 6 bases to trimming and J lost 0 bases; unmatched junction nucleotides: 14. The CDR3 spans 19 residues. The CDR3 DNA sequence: TGTGCCAGCAGATTACCGCTAGCGGGGGCCCCTACCTCCTACAATGAGCAGTTCTTC. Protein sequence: CASRLPLAGAPTSYNEQFF.

The CDR3 loop is CAIGRGNDEQYF. The CDR3 DNA reads TGTGCCATCGGACGGGGAAACGACGAGCAGTACTTC. This chain joins TRBV10-3 and TRBJ2-7; possibly TRBD2 for D (5 bases). The CDR3 has 12 residues. V was clipped by 8 bases and J by 5 bases, with 13 bases between them. The germline CDR1 and CDR2 sequences are ENHRY and SYGVKD.

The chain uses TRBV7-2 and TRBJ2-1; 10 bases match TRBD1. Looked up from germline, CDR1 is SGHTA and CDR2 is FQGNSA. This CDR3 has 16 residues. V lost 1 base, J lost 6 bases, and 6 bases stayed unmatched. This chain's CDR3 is CASSLEGTGELNEQFF. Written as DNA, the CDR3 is TGTGCCAGCAGCTTAGAAGGGACAGGGGAACTCAATGAGCAGTTCTTC.